The entry below describes one T cell receptor (beta chain). This record belongs to a study of CD8 T cells in Susac syndrome. Germline assignment: CDR1 SEHNR and CDR2 FQNEAQ (reference sequence). The CDR3 is made up of 16 amino acids. V lost 6 bases and J lost 0, with 15 bases in between. RNA was extracted with the RNeasy kit, and a quantity of roughly 0.45 to 1 ug was reverse transcribed using random hexamers. MiXCR, run by TCRdb on the immunoSEQ multiplex PCR reads, gives a single entry per CDR3 protein. Here the sample spans about 80,000 distinct CDR3 sequences, 94% being singletons. Sequenced sample: CD8+ T cells from PBMCs. The rearrangement uses TRBV7-9 and TRBJ2-1; tentatively, D is TRBD2 (5 bases). This clonotype was obtained from a human donor with Susac syndrome. DNA for the CDR3: TGTGCCAGCAGGTCCGGGAACCCGAGCTCCTACAATGAGCAGTTCTTC. Amino acids: CASRSGNPSSYNEQFF.